Many counts were recorded for the clone carrying this T cell receptor (beta chain). The antigen remains undetermined. This specimen belongs to a study of read filtering for tumor transcriptome and immune sequencing. Study at large: RNA-seq yielded only about 75 to 1273 TCR reads, IR-seq about 4.05 to 11 million. Study-wide findings and caveats: In IR-seq, single-read clonotypes were roughly 82% of clonotypes but around 3.4% of reads.

This library used roughly 370 ng RNA and molecular barcoded adaptors spanning alpha/delta and beta/gamma chains. MiXCR, run by TCRdb on the reads, gives a single entry per CDR3 protein. The table records about 63,000 distinct CDR3 sequences, about 15% of them present only once. This CDR3 is built from 15 residues. V shed 5 bases and J 0 bases; nucleotides not matched to a gene: 4. In germline, CDR1 is SGHAT, CDR2 FQNNGV. Material for sequencing was a population of CD138-negative cells sorted from bone marrow. The chain joins TRBV11-2 to TRBJ2-1, with 7 bases that match TRBD1. The origin of this receptor is a donor at least 40 years old with multiple myeloma. CDR3 region: CASSRDSYSYNEQFF. The CDR3 DNA is TGTGCCAGCAGCCGGGACAGCTACTCCTACAATGAGCAGTTCTTC.